This entry describes one TCR beta chain. The CDR3 sequence is 14 residues long. Germline V gene data show CDR1 as SNHLY and CDR2 as FYNNEI. Trimming removed 9 bases at V and 3 bases at J, with 15 bases between. As handled by the study authors: From reference gene primer amplification, estimates of nucleated cell counts were derived. Clones were sequenced by immunoSEQ multiplex PCR, and TCRdb holds only the in-frame ones, with some missing. The V and J calls and the clone size are those of that table, but D and trimming were determined from the DNA. The sample yields under 200,000 clones, 90% seen once. The entry originates in a study of blood T cell repertoires in COVID-19. Overall study context: Samples representing acute and convalescent COVID-19 were sourced from the United States, Italy and Spain. The analysed material was cDNA or gDNA that came from T cells, B-cell-depleted T cells, or PBMCs.

The sequence was obtained from a man aged 45-65 years with acute or convalescent COVID-19. Sequenced material: peripheral blood. The V gene is TRBV2, the J gene TRBJ1-5; D gene unclear. The chain's CDR3 is CASRAGRNNQPQHF. The CDR3 region has the DNA TGTGCCAGTCGGGCGGGGAGGAACAATCAGCCCCAGCATTTT.